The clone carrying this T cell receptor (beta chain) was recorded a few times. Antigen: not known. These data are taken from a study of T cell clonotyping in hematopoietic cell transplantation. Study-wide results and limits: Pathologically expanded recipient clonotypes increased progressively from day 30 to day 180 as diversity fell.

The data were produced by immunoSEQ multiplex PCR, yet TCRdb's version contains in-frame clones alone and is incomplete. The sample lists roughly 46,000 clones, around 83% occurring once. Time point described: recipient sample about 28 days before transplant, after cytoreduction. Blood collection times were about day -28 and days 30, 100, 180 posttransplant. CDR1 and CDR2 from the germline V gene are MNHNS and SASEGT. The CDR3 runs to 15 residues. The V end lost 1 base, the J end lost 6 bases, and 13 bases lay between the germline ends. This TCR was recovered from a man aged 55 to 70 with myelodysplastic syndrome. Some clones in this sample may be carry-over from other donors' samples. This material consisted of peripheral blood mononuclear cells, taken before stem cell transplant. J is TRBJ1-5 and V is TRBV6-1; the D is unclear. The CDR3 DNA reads TGTGCCAGCAGTGAAGAAATAGGCCTGGGTCAGCCCCAGCATTTT. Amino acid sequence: CASSEEIGLGQPQHF.